A single sample gave rise to the 7 T cell receptor beta chains below, sequenced in a study of T cell responses to AZD1222 COVID-19 vaccine. Generated by immunoSEQ multiplex PCR, the TCRdb table keeps only in-frame clones and is missing some. The repertoire includes more than 100,000 clones, roughly 84% of them detected once, and about 1.2% sits in the top ten. The specimen comprised peripheral blood, sampled on day 0 of AZD1222 vaccination. The receptors stem from an adult in good health.

The chain links TRBV6-1 to TRBJ1-2, with 10 positions matching TRBD1. V shed 1 base and J 5 bases; nucleotides not matched to a gene: 4. Germline V gene data show CDR1 as MNHNS and CDR2 as SASEGT. The CDR3 has 15 residues. The CDR3, as DNA: TGTGCCAGCAGTGAAGGGACAGGGGGAGGGTATGGCTACACCTTC. Residues: CASSEGTGGGYGYTF.

This rearrangement joins TRBV4-2 to TRBJ2-5; 11 bases are shared with TRBD2. The CDR3 runs to 16 residues. The V gene end was trimmed by 0 bases and the J gene end by 4 bases; junction bases not matched to a gene: 4. In germline, CDR1 is LGHNA, CDR2 YNFKEQ. In DNA, the CDR3 is TGTGCCAGCAGCCAAGAAACTAGCGGGGGAGGAGAGACCCAGTACTTC. Encoded protein: CASSQETSGGGETQYF.

This chain connects TRBV18 to TRBJ2-7; 7 nucleotides line up with TRBD1. This CDR3 contains 16 residues. V shed 3 bases and J 2 bases; nucleotides not matched to a gene: 10. Germline V CDR1 and CDR2: KGHSH, LQKENI. The CDR3 DNA reads as TGTGCCAGCTCACCTCCAGGGACAGCCCAAACCTACGAGCAGTACTTC. It translates to CASSPPGTAQTYEQYF. The full variable domain, with the rest looked up from reference TRBV18 and TRBJ2-7, is NAGVMQNPRHLVRRRGQEARLRCSPMKGHSHVYWYRQLPEEGLKFMVYLQKENIIDESGMPKERFSAEFPKEGPSILRIQQVVRGDSAAYFCASSPPGTAQTYEQYFGPGTRLTVT.

In its sample, this clone was seen once. The chain joins TRBV21-1 to TRBJ2-3; TRBD2, the D gene given by the table, was not confirmed from the DNA. TRBV21-1 is a known pseudogene. The CDR3 runs to 23 residues. The CDR3 sequence: CASSKTVQWGGTKCPPNTDTQYF. The CDR3 nucleotides read TGTGCCAGCAGCAAAACAGTGCAGTGGGGAGGGACTAAGTGTCCCCCTAACACAGATACGCAGTATTTT.

The chain employs TRBV5-1 and TRBJ2-5; D ambiguous. This CDR3 region has 14 residues. Germline V gene data show CDR1 as SGHRS and CDR2 as YFSETQ. V was trimmed by 6 bases and J by 0 bases, leaving 12 bases between them. In DNA, the CDR3 is TGCGCCAGCATGCCTGTGGGGAACCAAGAGACCCAGTACTTC. It translates to CASMPVGNQETQYF.

This clone occurred a few times. The chain links TRBV6-1 to TRBJ2-7; 8 bases map to TRBD2. Germline lookup yields CDR1 MNHNS and CDR2 SASEGT. The trim removed 3 bases at V and 2 bases at J, leaving 6 bases unmatched. This CDR3 spans 15 amino acids. DNA for the CDR3: TGTGCCAGCAGTGAGGGACTTAGCGGGGCCTACGAGCAGTACTTC. It is translated as CASSEGLSGAYEQYF.

This chain uses TRBV6-5 with TRBJ1-1; D unresolved. The germline CDR1 and CDR2 sequences are MNHEY and SVGAGI. This CDR3 comprises 14 residues. Trimming cost V 7 bases and J 4 bases, with 16 bases left between them. The CDR3 DNA follows: TGTGCCAGCATTCAGGACGAGGTTGGCACTGAAGCTTTCTTT. Translated, it gives CASIQDEVGTEAFF.